This T cell receptor (beta chain) is from a study of control samples from healthy donors and cancer patients. This clone has a handful of counts. Sequenced by immunoSEQ multiplex PCR; TCRdb stores in-frame clones only, minus some. Of a few hundred thousand clones listed, around nine tenths were seen once; the top ten hold 5% to 7%. CDR3 length: 14 amino acids. Trimming took 7 bases from V and 5 from J; bases not matched to a gene: 10. Germline CDR1 SGHRS, CDR2 YFSETQ. The chain links TRBV5-1 to TRBJ2-7, with TRBD1 matching 9 bases. The sample consisted of PBMCs. The source is a man between 40 and 49 years old with head and neck cancer. CDR3 nucleotide sequence: TGCGCCAGCGAAGCTGGACAGGGGAGGGACGAGCAGTACTTC. It yields the protein CASEAGQGRDEQYF.